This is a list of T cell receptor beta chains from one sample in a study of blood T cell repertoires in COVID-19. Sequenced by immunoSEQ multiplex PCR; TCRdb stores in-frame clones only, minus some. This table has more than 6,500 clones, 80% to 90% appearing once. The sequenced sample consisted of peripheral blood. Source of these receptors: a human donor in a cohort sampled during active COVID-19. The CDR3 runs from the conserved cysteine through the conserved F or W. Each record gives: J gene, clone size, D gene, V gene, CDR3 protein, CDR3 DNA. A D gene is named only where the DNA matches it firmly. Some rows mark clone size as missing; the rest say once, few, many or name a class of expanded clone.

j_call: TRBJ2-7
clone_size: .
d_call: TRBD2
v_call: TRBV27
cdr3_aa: CASSLSGRAPYEQYF
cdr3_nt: TGTGCCAGCAGTTTAAGCGGGAGGGCCCCCTACGAGCAGTACTTC

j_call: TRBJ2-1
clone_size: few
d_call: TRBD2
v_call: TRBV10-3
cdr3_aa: CAIRETREAYNEQFF
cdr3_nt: TGTGCCATCAGGGAGACTCGGGAGGCCTACAATGAGCAGTTCTTC

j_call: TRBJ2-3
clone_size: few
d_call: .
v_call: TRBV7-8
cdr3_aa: CASSPEGRLGNTQYF
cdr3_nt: TGTGCCAGCAGCCCAGAGGGCCGTTTGGGAAATACGCAGTATTTT

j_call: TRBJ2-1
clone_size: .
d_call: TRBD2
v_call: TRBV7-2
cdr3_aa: CASSPRAGGYNEQFF
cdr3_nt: TGTGCCAGCAGCCCAAGGGCGGGGGGATACAATGAGCAGTTCTTC

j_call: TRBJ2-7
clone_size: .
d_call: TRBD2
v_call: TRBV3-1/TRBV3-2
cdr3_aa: CASSGGLAGTGEQYF
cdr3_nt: TGTGCCAGCAGCGGGGGACTAGCGGGAACGGGCGAGCAGTACTTC

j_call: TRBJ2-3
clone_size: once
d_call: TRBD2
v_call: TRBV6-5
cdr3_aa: CASSLAGWADTQYF
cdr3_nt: TGTGCCAGCAGCCTAGCGGGGTGGGCAGATACGCAGTATTTT

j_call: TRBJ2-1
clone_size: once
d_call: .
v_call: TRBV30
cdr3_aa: CAWRLAEFAYNEQFF
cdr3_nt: TGTGCCTGGAGGTTAGCGGAGTTTGCCTACAATGAGCAGTTCTTC

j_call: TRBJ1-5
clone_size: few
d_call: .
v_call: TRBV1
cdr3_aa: CTSSQGTVRRDRVLNQPQHF
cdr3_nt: TGCACCAGCAGCCAAGGAACGGTCCGACGGGACAGGGTCCTCAATCAGCCCCAGCATTTT

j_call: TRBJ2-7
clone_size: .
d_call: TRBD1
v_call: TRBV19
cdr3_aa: CASSPGTGGMWEQYF
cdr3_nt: TGTGCCAGTAGCCCCGGGACAGGGGGAATGTGGGAGCAGTACTTC

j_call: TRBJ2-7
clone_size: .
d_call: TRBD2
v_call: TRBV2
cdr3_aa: CASRGTSGTYEQYF
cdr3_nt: TGTGCCAGCCGAGGGACTAGCGGGACCTACGAGCAGTACTTC

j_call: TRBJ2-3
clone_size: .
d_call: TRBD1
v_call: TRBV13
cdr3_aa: CASSSLPGTGGTDTQYF
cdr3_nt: TGTGCCAGCAGCTCACTCCCGGGGACAGGAGGCACAGATACGCAGTATTTT

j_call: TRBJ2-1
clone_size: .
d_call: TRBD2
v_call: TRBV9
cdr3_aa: CASSKAGGRGEQFF
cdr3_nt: TGTGCCAGCAGTAAAGCGGGAGGGCGCGGTGAGCAGTTCTTC

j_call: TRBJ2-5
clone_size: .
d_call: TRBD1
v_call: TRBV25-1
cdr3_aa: CASSDPGQGGKETQYF
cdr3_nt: TGTGCCAGCAGTGACCCGGGACAGGGGGGGAAAGAGACCCAGTACTTC

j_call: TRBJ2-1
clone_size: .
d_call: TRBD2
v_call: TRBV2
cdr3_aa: CASSAGTISSYEQFF
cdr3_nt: TGTGCCAGCAGCGCCGGGACTATCTCGTCCTATGAGCAGTTCTTC